This T cell receptor (beta chain) appears in the sequencing data of a study of blood T cell repertoires in COVID-19. This CDR3 contains 21 residues. Data came from immunoSEQ multiplex PCR; TCRdb stores just in-frame clones and leaves some out. The data show about 270,000 clones, about 87% seen once. The receptor was derived from a woman aged 25 to 39 with acute COVID-19. This sequence joins TRBV21-1 and TRBJ2-3; the table names TRBD2, a call not compared with the DNA. TRBV21-1 is deemed a pseudogene. The source material was PBMCs or T cells enriched from blood (not recorded which). For the CDR3, the DNA is TGTGCCAGCAGCAAACACAGAACTAGCGGGAGGAAGGTTGAAGGGGGAGATACGCAGTATTTT. Translating gives CASSKHRTSGRKVEGGDTQYF.